The 23 T cell receptor beta chains presented below share a single source sample, sequenced in a study of cytotoxic CD8 clonotypes in ibrutinib-treated CLL. TCRdb keeps only in-frame clones here, not all; method: immunoSEQ multiplex PCR. The profile shows 250,000 to 350,000 clones, approximately 79% of them singletons. The sample was PBMCs, taken at disease progression, from a patient treated with ibrutinib. The receptor set was obtained from a human donor with chronic lymphocytic leukemia.

The chain couples TRBV7-3 to TRBJ2-5, with D perhaps being TRBD1 or TRBD2 (6 bases each). The V end was cut by 2 bases, the J end by 5 bases, with 15 bases between. The CDR3 loop spans 15 amino acids. The germline CDR1 and CDR2 sequences are SGHTA and FQGTGA. CDR3 amino acids: CASSLQGRGRETQYF. The CDR3, as DNA: TGTGCCAGCAGCTTACAAGGCCGGGGGCGGGAGACCCAGTACTTC.

The gene calls are TRBV5-1 and TRBJ2-5; D unresolved. Germline-derived CDR1 and CDR2 are SGHRS and YFSETQ. Trimming cost V 9 bases and J 4 bases, with 22 bases left between them. The CDR3 runs to 15 residues. This CDR3 is CATSRSVPSGETQYF. The CDR3 coding sequence is TGCGCCACCTCGAGATCCGTACCTTCGGGAGAGACCCAGTACTTC.

The CDR3 nucleotides are TGTGCCACCAGCACGGGACGACTCGGCGGACAGCCCCAGCATTTT. Translating it yields CATSTGRLGGQPQHF. The V gene is TRBV15, the J gene TRBJ1-5; weak D call: TRBD1 (5 bases). Trimming left V 4 bases short and J 7 bases short, with 17 bases between. CDR1 LNHNV and CDR2 YYDKDF come from the germline V gene (reference sequence). The CDR3 length is 15 residues. Complete variable domain (other parts from reference TRBV15 and TRBJ1-5): DAMVIQNPRYQVTQFGKPVTLSCSQTLNHNVMYWYQQKSSQAPKLLFHYYDKDFNNEADTPDNFQSRRPNTSFCFLDIRSPGLGDTAMYLCATSTGRLGGQPQHFGDGTRLSIL.

About this clone: The same CDR3 can be traced to other DNA sequences in this sample. V is TRBV18 and J is TRBJ2-2, with D possibly being TRBD1 (6 bases). CDR1 and CDR2 from the germline V gene are KGHSH and LQKENI. V dropped 3 bases and J dropped 5 bases, with 7 bases sitting between them. There are 13 residues in the CDR3. CDR3 region: CASSPRGTGELFF. The CDR3 DNA reads TGTGCCAGCTCACCCAGGGGAACCGGGGAGCTGTTTTTT.

The CDR3 sequence is CSVEEGLILYGYTF. CDR3 DNA: TGCAGCGTTGAAGAGGGCCTTATTTTGTATGGCTACACCTTC. This chain connects TRBV29-1 to TRBJ1-2; D unresolved. V lost 0 bases and J lost 5, with 13 bases in between. This CDR3 is built from 14 residues. Germline V gives CDR1 SQVTM, CDR2 ANQGSEA.

A few counts support this clone. J is TRBJ1-5 and V is TRBV18, with D uncertain. V was shortened by 5 bases and J by 7 bases, with 12 bases between the two germline ends. In germline, CDR1 is KGHSH, CDR2 LQKENI. This CDR3 has 13 amino acids. CDR3 sequence: CASSDTAGQPQHF. The CDR3 DNA is TGTGCCAGCTCAGACACCGCCGGGCAGCCCCAGCATTTT.

The V and J genes are TRBV4-1 and TRBJ1-1, with TRBD1 matching over 7 bases. Trimming cost V 3 bases and J 1 base; bases outside gene matches: 11. Germline V gene lookup returns CDR1 MGHRA and CDR2 YSYEKL. The CDR3 consists of 17 residues. Written as DNA, the CDR3 is TGCGCCAGCAGCCAGGCCCCCATCTGGGACAGGAACACTGAAGCTTTCTTT. Encoded protein: CASSQAPIWDRNTEAFF.

This rearrangement joins TRBV5-1 to TRBJ2-2; TRBD1 aligns across 7 bases. CDR3 length equals 16 residues. Germline V gives CDR1 SGHRS, CDR2 YFSETQ. J lost 0 bases, V lost 4 bases, and 6 bases had no gene match. CDR3 residues: CASSQQGISNTGELFF. The CDR3 coding sequence is TGCGCCAGCAGCCAACAGGGGATCTCGAACACCGGGGAGCTGTTTTTT.

In its sample, this clone was seen once. Other DNA sequences in the same sample also yield this CDR3. V gene TRBV4-1 combines with J gene TRBJ1-3; D possibly corresponds to TRBD1 (5 bases). Trimming stripped 3 bases from V and 0 bases from J, with 9 bases between. Looked up from germline, CDR1 is MGHRA and CDR2 is YSYEKL. The CDR3 has 15 residues. The CDR3 loop reads CASSQRGDSGNTIYF. Written as DNA, the CDR3 is TGCGCCAGCAGCCAGCGGGGGGACTCTGGAAACACCATATATTTT.

The chain uses TRBV6-6 and TRBJ2-1; D not certain. V was clipped by 2 bases and J by 3 bases, with 11 bases between them. Germline loops: CDR1 MNHNY, CDR2 SVGAGI (reference sequence). The CDR3 totals 15 residues. CDR3 sequence: CASSYGGAFYNEQFF. The DNA for the CDR3 is TGTGCCAGCAGTTACGGCGGAGCCTTCTACAATGAGCAGTTCTTC.

The rearrangement links TRBV6-1 to TRBJ2-7; D unresolved. V was pared by 8 bases and J by 5 bases, with 1 base between. This CDR3 is built from 8 residues. Germline V gene sequence: CDR1 MNHNS, CDR2 SASEGT. The CDR3 protein is CASDEQYF. CDR3 in DNA: TGTGCCAGCGACGAGCAGTACTTC.

This clone appeared a single time. J is TRBJ2-2 and V is TRBV19; maybe TRBD2 (6 bases). Germline CDR1 LNHDA, CDR2 SQIVND (reference sequence). The CDR3 covers 17 residues. V shed 5 bases and J shed 1 base, with 17 bases lying between them. CDR3 in amino acids: CASSVAPGALNTGELFF. For the CDR3, the DNA is TGTGCCAGTAGTGTCGCTCCGGGAGCCCTGAACACCGGGGAGCTGTTTTTT.

As DNA, the CDR3 is TGCAGCGTGGTTCGAGTTTGGCCCGAAGAGACCCAGTACTTC. It yields the protein CSVVRVWPEETQYF. This rearrangement joins TRBV29-1 to TRBJ2-5; D not certain. The CDR3 contains 14 residues. Trimming left V 6 bases short and J 3 bases short, with 17 bases between. In germline, CDR1 is SQVTM, CDR2 ANQGSEA.

As DNA, the CDR3 is TGCGCCAGCAGCAAATCCGGGACGGTGTCCTACGAGCAGTACTTC. As protein: CASSKSGTVSYEQYF. The chain is built from TRBV4-1 and TRBJ2-7; TRBD1 or TRBD2 may be the D gene (5 bases each). Germline CDR1 reads MGHRA; CDR2 reads YSYEKL. The CDR3 runs 15 residues. V shed 5 bases and J shed 1 base, with 15 bases lying between them.

The V gene is TRBV7-2, the J gene TRBJ1-2; tentatively, D is TRBD1 (6 bases). The CDR3 runs to 16 residues. Germline CDR1 reads SGHTA; CDR2 reads FQGNSA. Trimming shortened V by 5 bases and J by 7 bases, and 23 bases separated the two germline ends. Here the CDR3 DNA reads TGTGCCAGCAGCACTCATCGACAGGCTTGGGGGGGTGGCTACACCTTC. Translating gives CASSTHRQAWGGGYTF.

This clone has a handful of counts. The CDR3 nucleotides read TGTGCCAGCATTCAGTGGAGTGGCACAGATACGCAGTATTTT. This encodes CASIQWSGTDTQYF. The V call is TRBV7-9, the J call TRBJ2-3; D not resolved. The V gene lost 7 bases and the J gene lost 1 base, with 12 bases spanning the gap. Germline CDR1 and CDR2: SEHNR and FQNEAQ (reference sequence). The CDR3 runs to 14 residues. Full variable domain (outside the CDR3, taken from reference TRBV7-9 and TRBJ2-3): DTGVSQNPRHKITKRGQNVTFRCDPISEHNRLYWYRQTLGQGPEFLTYFQNEAQLEKSRLLSDRFSAERPKGSFSTLEIQRTEQGDSAMYLCASIQWSGTDTQYFGPGTRLTVL.

The chain recombines TRBV15 with TRBJ2-7, with D hard to call. The germline gives CDR1 LNHNV, CDR2 YYDKDF (reference sequence). The CDR3 has 12 amino acids. V was clipped by 4 bases and J by 5 bases, with 9 bases between them. CDR3 DNA: TGTGCCACCAGCAAAGGGTACAACGAGCAGTACTTC. As protein: CATSKGYNEQYF.

This clone was seen once. The V call is TRBV9, the J call TRBJ2-7; 8 bases match TRBD2. Trimming cost V 2 bases and J 2 bases; bases outside gene matches: 3. The CDR3 has 14 residues. CDR1 is SGDLS, CDR2 YYNGEE, per germline. CDR3 protein: CASSVSGIPYEQYF. The CDR3 DNA reads TGTGCCAGCAGCGTTAGCGGGATACCCTACGAGCAGTACTTC.

The rearrangement links TRBV25-1 to TRBJ2-1; perhaps D is TRBD1 or TRBD2 (5 bases each). CDR1 is MGHDK, CDR2 SYGVNS, per germline. With 6 bases removed from V and 6 bases from J, the gap between germline ends came to 12 bases. The CDR3 spans 13 residues. The CDR3 region has the DNA TGTGCCAGCAGCCTCGGGACCGTCAATGAGCAGTTCTTC. As protein: CASSLGTVNEQFF.

The chain joins TRBV27 to TRBJ2-3; D remains unclear. The CDR3 has 14 amino acids. With 5 bases removed from V and 0 bases from J, the gap between germline ends came to 9 bases. Germline lookup yields CDR1 MNHEY and CDR2 SMNVEV (reference sequence). CDR3 DNA sequence: TGTGCCAGCAGTCCATTTGGTAGCACAGATACGCAGTATTTT. Translated: CASSPFGSTDTQYF.

This CDR3 is CASSSLAGGLGEQFF. Here the CDR3 DNA reads TGTGCCAGCAGCTCACTAGCGGGGGGACTCGGTGAGCAGTTCTTC. This chain connects TRBV7-9 to TRBJ2-1; 12 bases are shared with TRBD2. Trimming removed 4 bases from V and 9 bases from J; junction bases left unmatched: 7. This CDR3 spans 15 amino acids. The V gene's germline CDR1 is SEHNR and CDR2 FQNEAQ (reference sequence).

The gene calls are TRBV7-9 and TRBJ2-7; no clear D gene. Germline values: CDR1 SEHNR, CDR2 FQNEAQ (reference sequence). This CDR3 has 16 residues. The V and J ends lost 5 bases and 1 base respectively, with 18 bases between them. CDR3 in DNA: TGTGCCAGCAGCCAACCCCGGTCGACTGGATCCTACGAGCAGTACTTC. Protein: CASSQPRSTGSYEQYF.

The sample holds a few counts of this clone. V usage is TRBV28 and J usage is TRBJ1-2; no reliable D call. Germline V CDR1 and CDR2: MDHEN, SYDVKM. The CDR3 covers 11 residues. Deletions cut 8 bases from V and 4 bases from J, with 8 bases between. The CDR3 sequence: CASESVYGYTF. DNA for the CDR3: TGTGCCAGCGAGTCTGTCTATGGCTACACCTTC.